This T cell receptor beta chain is from a study of T-cell memory formation after mild COVID-19. On the study more broadly: In these data, TCR clusters were largely donor specific.

TCRdb reprocessed the 5' RACE reads with MiXCR, giving one entry per CDR3 protein. In the table there are about 120,000 distinct CDR3 sequences, 15% to 20% of which are singletons. The V segment lost 5 bases and the J segment 2 bases; nucleotides outside the gene matches: 7. Germline CDR1 and CDR2: GTSNPN and SVGIG (reference sequence). CDR3 length: 14 amino acids. The sequencing input was PBMCs or a T cell subset sorted from them (not recorded which). J is TRBJ1-1 and V is TRBV30; 8 bases are shared with TRBD1. The sequence was collected from an adult woman who had mild COVID-19 (a few samples of this study predate the infection). Cell type and time point are not known. DNA for the CDR3: TGTGCCTGGGATAAAGACAGGGGAAACACTGAAGCTTTCTTT. The encoded protein is CAWDKDRGNTEAFF. Based on the CDR3 plus reference TRBV30 and TRBJ1-1, the full variable domain is SQTIHQWPATLVQPVGSPLSLECTVEGTSNPNLYWYRQAAGRGLQLLFYSVGIGQISSEVPQNLSASRPQDRQFILSSKKLLLSDSGFYLCAWDKDRGNTEAFFGQGTRLTVV.